The rows below give T cell receptor beta chains drawn from one sample of a study of control samples from healthy donors and cancer patients. Sequencing used immunoSEQ multiplex PCR; TCRdb keeps in-frame clones, though not all of them. This sample has about 160,000 clones; 85% to 95% occur once, and the top ten carry 7.5% to 8.5%. Sequencing used blood. These receptors came from a woman aged 40 to 55 in good health. CDR3s leave out the opening cysteine and the closing phenylalanine or tryptophan. The order of the fields is V gene, CDR3 protein.

V gene: TRBV12-3/TRBV12-4; CDR3 protein: ATRQGVTQEAF
V gene: TRBV6-5; CDR3 protein: ASRREGSHT
V gene: TRBV3-1/TRBV3-2; CDR3 protein: ASSQVTAYRSGKLF
V gene: TRBV29-1; CDR3 protein: SPRSRGYGTRPQH
V gene: TRBV11-2; CDR3 protein: ASSPDSLYNSPLH
V gene: TRBV4-3; CDR3 protein: ASSLVVGRHDYT
V gene: TRBV7-3; CDR3 protein: ASSLSGGDTDTQY
V gene: TRBV6-5; CDR3 protein: ASSHEEGSNTEAF
V gene: TRBV7-3; CDR3 protein: ASSSAGTSDTQY
V gene: TRBV5-4; CDR3 protein: ASSHPAQGAYEQY
V gene: TRBV27; CDR3 protein: ASSFFGPNYGYT
V gene: TRBV4-3; CDR3 protein: ASSQGGYLSGELF
V gene: TRBV27; CDR3 protein: ASSSLRTVNNEQF
V gene: TRBV2; CDR3 protein: ASSGGLPNTEAF
V gene: TRBV5-4; CDR3 protein: ASSLPPNRGREQY
V gene: TRBV7-8; CDR3 protein: ASSPSGPTTMKQF
V gene: TRBV18; CDR3 protein: ASSPGTGVSYEQY
V gene: TRBV18; CDR3 protein: ASSPTSGGYNEQF
V gene: TRBV19; CDR3 protein: ASSKRDREFSPLH
V gene: TRBV18; CDR3 protein: ASSPGQGERGTEAF
V gene: TRBV19; CDR3 protein: ASSTSGAGETQY
V gene: TRBV4-3; CDR3 protein: ASSQDWTAGNTIY